The present TCR beta chain was sequenced within a study of T cell responses to AZD1222 COVID-19 vaccine. V shed 3 bases and J shed 0 bases, with 15 bases lying between them. Per germline, CDR1 LGHDT and CDR2 YNNKEL (reference sequence). The CDR3 is 17 residues long. The assay was immunoSEQ multiplex PCR, and TCRdb's table has in-frame clones only and misses some. The profile shows just under 100,000 clones, roughly 84% of them singletons. This clone was detected once. The source material was peripheral blood, sampled on day 0 of AZD1222 vaccination. The chain links TRBV3-1 (or the pseudogene TRBV3-2) to TRBJ1-3; weak D call: TRBD1 (5 bases). This clonotype was obtained from an adult in good health. DNA of the CDR3: TGTGCCAGCAGCCAGGACACTTACTCTGTCTCTGGAAACACCATATATTTT. This translates into CASSQDTYSVSGNTIYF.